This TCR beta chain derives from a study of identical twins. In its sample, this clonotype was seen a few times. The antigen remains unidentified. Template switching (which added a universal primer site) was used, and cDNA carried unique molecular identifiers. From the 5' RACE reads, TCRdb called clonotypes with MiXCR, one entry per CDR3 protein. The data show under 1 million distinct CDR3 sequences, with approximately 13% seen just once and about 1.5% held by the top ten. CDR3 length equals 14 residues. The germline V and J ends were trimmed by 3 bases and 4 bases, with 10 bases remaining between them. The study's findings and limits: Reduced insertions were recorded for abundant cord blood beta clonotypes, with no such pattern in memory repertoires. The study found excess low generation probability among twin-shared out-of-frame alpha sequences.

This same sample was also taken into another study, of yellow fever vaccine responses in identical twins.

The receptor was isolated from a woman aged 18-29 years in good health. This chain connects TRBV12-3 or TRBV12-4 to TRBJ1-5; TRBD1 is a possible D gene (5 bases). The sample was PBMCs. The CDR3 protein is CASSFMTENQPQHF. DNA of the CDR3: TGTGCCAGCAGTTTTATGACAGAGAATCAGCCCCAGCATTTT.